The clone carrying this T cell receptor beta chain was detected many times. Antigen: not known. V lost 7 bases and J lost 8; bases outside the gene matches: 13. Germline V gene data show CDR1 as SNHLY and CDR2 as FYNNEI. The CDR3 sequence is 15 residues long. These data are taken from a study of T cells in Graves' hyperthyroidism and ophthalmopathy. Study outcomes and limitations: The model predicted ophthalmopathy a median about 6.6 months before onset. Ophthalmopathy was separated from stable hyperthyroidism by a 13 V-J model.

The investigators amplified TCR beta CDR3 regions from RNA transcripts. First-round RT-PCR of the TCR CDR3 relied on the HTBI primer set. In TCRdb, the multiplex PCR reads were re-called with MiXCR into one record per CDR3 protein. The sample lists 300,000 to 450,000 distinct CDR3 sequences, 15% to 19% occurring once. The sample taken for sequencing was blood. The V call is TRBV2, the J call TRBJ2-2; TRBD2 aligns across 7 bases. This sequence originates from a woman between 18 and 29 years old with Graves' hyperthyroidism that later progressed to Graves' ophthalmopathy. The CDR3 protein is CASIINGAGEGELFF. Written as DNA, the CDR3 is TGTGCCAGCATCATAAACGGGGCGGGAGAGGGGGAGCTGTTTTTT.